The 9 T cell receptor beta chains given below trace back to one sample, sequenced in a study of T cell responses to AZD1222 COVID-19 vaccine (dated by TCRdb to 2020 to 2023). The library was obtained by the immunoSEQ multiplex PCR assay. TCRdb retrieved this table from immuneACCESS and kept in-frame rearrangements only. Not all clones are present; in checked studies, unresolved V genes account for under half, and no reason is known for the remainder. A total of about 140,000 clones appear in this sample, roughly 92% of them only once. 5% of the sample lies in the top ten. The time point tag for this specimen amounts to: baseline before first vaccination. Specimen: peripheral blood, collected on day 0 of AZD1222 vaccination. The receptors derive from an adult in good health.

The chain has TRBV11-2 and TRBJ2-7, with TRBD2 as a possible D gene (5 bases). The V end was cut by 1 base, the J end by 4 bases, with 11 bases between. Germline loops: CDR1 SGHAT, CDR2 FQNNGV. The CDR3 contains 14 residues. CDR3 coding DNA: TGTGCCAGCAGCTTAGGGCTAGCTGAGTACGAGCAGTACTTC. Translated, it gives CASSLGLAEYEQYF.

The V gene is TRBV6-2 or TRBV6-3, the J gene TRBJ2-7; 8 bases are shared with TRBD2. V lost 6 bases to trimming and J lost 4 bases; unmatched junction nucleotides: 5. Germline V CDR1 and CDR2: MNHEY, SVGEGT. This CDR3 region has 13 residues. Here the CDR3 DNA reads TGTGCCAGCAGCTTTGGGACTAGTTACGAGCAGTACTTC. Translating it yields CASSFGTSYEQYF.

The V gene is TRBV5-5, the J gene TRBJ2-1; possibly TRBD1 or TRBD2 for D (5 bases each). Trimming pared 0 bases from V and 7 bases from J, leaving 26 bases between. The CDR3 totals 19 residues. CDR1 and CDR2 (germline): SGHKS, YYEKEE (reference sequence). The CDR3 protein is CASSLAGAIGINTRNEQFF. As DNA, the CDR3 is TGTGCCAGCAGCTTGGCCGGGGCAATAGGGATAAATACCAGGAATGAGCAGTTCTTC.

The chain links TRBV21-1 to TRBJ1-6; TRBD1 reflects the table's D call only, with no check against the DNA. TRBV21-1 is listed as a pseudogene. The CDR3 length is 16 residues. The CDR3 here is CARTPGQGGTNSPLHF. The DNA of the CDR3 is TGTGCCCGAACCCCGGGACAGGGGGGAACTAATTCACCCCTCCACTTT.

This clone was seen just once. The DNA for the CDR3 is TGTGCCACCAGCAGCGGACAGCCGAATGAAAAACTGTTTTTT. This sequence encodes CATSSGQPNEKLFF. This sequence joins TRBV15 and TRBJ1-4, with D perhaps matching TRBD1 (6 bases). The V end lost 3 bases, the J end lost 5 bases, and 10 bases lay between the germline ends. This CDR3 region has 14 residues. The V gene's germline CDR1 is LNHNV and CDR2 YYDKDF (reference sequence).

The chain employs TRBV28 and TRBJ1-2, with a tentative D call TRBD1 (5 bases). The germline V gene has CDR1 MDHEN and CDR2 SYDVKM. V gave up 6 bases and J gave up 2 bases, with 16 bases separating them. The CDR3 consists of 15 residues. The CDR3: CASSPSGQGNYGYTF. The CDR3 nucleotides read TGTGCCAGCAGCCCCTCCGGGCAGGGCAACTATGGCTACACCTTC.

V and J are TRBV10-3 and TRBJ2-2; TRBD2 agrees at 12 bases. Germline lookup yields CDR1 ENHRY and CDR2 SYGVKD. With V trimmed by 6 bases and J by 4 bases, 6 bases remained unmatched. The CDR3 runs to 16 residues. This CDR3 reads CAIRETSGSLTGELFF. Written as DNA, the CDR3 is TGTGCCATCAGGGAGACTAGCGGGAGTCTCACCGGGGAGCTGTTTTTT.

This chain links TRBV24-1 with TRBJ2-1; D assignment may be TRBD1 or TRBD2 (5 bases each). The V end was cut by 4 bases, the J end by 5 bases, with 14 bases between. This CDR3 has 15 amino acids. The germline V gene encodes CDR1 KGHDR and CDR2 SFDVKD. The CDR3, as DNA: TGTGCCACCAGTGACCCTGGGACCGGTAACAATGAGCAGTTCTTC. It is translated as CATSDPGTGNNEQFF.

The chain joins TRBV6-6 to TRBJ1-3; D possibly corresponds to TRBD1 (6 bases). V dropped 7 bases and J dropped 2 bases, with 12 bases sitting between them. This CDR3 contains 14 residues. From germline, CDR1 is MNHNY and CDR2 SVGAGI (reference sequence). CDR3 nucleotides: TGTGCCAGCACCACTCAGGGGACTGGAAACACCATATATTTT. Residues: CASTTQGTGNTIYF.